This T cell receptor (beta chain) originates from a study of identifying expanded T cells in peripheral blood. General study findings and limits: Variance in clone template counts between approximately 2-week samples significantly increased with total template count across all healthy donors. Roughly 1.2 clones differed between technical replicates, versus about 17 and 20 over time.

Healthy donors had no documented immune events, such as infections, while sampled. This clone was counted once. Its antigen remains unknown. V lost 6 bases and J 2 bases, leaving 14 bases between the germline ends. The CDR3 is 15 residues long. The germline CDR1 and CDR2 sequences are MDHEN and SYDVKM. The repertoire was sequenced with immunoSEQ multiplex PCR; TCRdb's copy has only in-frame clones and lacks some. The sample gives about 85,000 clones, roughly 91% of which show up once; over 15% is in the top ten. The clonotype was recovered from a person aged 18 to 75 in good health. Sequencing used blood. This rearrangement joins TRBV28 to TRBJ2-1; either TRBD1 or TRBD2 may fit D (5 bases each). The CDR3 protein is CASRQAGAAYNEQFF. The CDR3 nucleotides read TGTGCCAGCAGGCAAGCCGGGGCCGCCTACAATGAGCAGTTCTTC.